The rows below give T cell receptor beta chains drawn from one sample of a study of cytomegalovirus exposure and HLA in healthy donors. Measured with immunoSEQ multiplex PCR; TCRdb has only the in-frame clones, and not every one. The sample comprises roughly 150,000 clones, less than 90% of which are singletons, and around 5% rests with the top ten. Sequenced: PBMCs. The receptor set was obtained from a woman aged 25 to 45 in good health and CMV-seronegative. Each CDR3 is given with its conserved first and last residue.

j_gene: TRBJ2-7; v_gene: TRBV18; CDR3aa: CASSPRFGEEQYF
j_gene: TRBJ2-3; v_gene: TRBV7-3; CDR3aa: CASSYSRDTQYF
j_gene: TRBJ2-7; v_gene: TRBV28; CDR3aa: CASSSPYEQYF
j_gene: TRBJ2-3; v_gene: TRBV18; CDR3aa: CASSPRVSPTSTDTQYF
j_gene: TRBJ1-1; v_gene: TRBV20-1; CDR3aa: CSARQFLEAFF
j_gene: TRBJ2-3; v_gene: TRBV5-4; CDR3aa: CASSFRREVGDTQYF
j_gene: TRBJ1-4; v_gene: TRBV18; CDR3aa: CASSPFANEKLFF
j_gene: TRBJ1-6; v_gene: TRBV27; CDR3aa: CASSSRQDYNSPLHF
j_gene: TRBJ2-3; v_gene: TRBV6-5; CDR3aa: CASSYGRAGTDTQYF
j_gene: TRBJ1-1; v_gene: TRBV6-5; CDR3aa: CASSYGTSNTEAFF
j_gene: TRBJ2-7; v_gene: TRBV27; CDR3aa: CASSPTGTYEQYF
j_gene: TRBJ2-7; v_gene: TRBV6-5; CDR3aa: CASSPWTGSLEQYF
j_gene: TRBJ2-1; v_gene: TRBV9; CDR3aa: CASSVVSSGSHSSYNEQFF
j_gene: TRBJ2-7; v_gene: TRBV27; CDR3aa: CASSSLAGVTHEQYF
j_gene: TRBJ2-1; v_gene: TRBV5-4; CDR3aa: CASSHLTVSSYNEQFF
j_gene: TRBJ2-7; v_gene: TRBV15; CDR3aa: CATSRRTDPYEQYF
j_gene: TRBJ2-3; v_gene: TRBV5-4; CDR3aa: CASRVGSGFTDTQYF
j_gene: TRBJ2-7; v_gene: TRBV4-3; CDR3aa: CASSQDRAHEQYF
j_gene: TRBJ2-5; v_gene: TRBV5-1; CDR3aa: CASSLDNTGQYF
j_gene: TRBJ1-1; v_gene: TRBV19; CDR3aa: CASSPRRDTEAFF
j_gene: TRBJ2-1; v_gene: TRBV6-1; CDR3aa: CASSELGTGNEQFF
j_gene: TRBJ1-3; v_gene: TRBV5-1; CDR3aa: CASSAGGLGNTIYF
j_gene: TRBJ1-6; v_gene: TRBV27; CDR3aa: CASSFRRGDNSPLHF
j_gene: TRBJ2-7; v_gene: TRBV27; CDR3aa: CASSRRALADEQYF
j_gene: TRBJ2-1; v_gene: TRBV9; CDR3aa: CASSVSSGPFSGKTYNEQFF
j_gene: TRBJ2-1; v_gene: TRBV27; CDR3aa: CASSYGGWVWFF
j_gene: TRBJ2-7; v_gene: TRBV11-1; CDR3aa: CASSFSAAYEQYF
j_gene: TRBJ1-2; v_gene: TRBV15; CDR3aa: CATSRDRGLRGYGYTF
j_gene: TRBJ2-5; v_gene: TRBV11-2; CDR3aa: CASSLGPPGQRETQYF
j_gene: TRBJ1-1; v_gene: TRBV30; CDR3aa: CAWSAGVAFF
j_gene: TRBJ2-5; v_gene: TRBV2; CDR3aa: CASSKPVGETQYF
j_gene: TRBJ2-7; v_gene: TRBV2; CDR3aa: CASSVEGYEQYF
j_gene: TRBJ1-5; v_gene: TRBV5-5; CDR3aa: CASSATGTGNQPQHF
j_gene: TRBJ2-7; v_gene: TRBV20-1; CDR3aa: CSATEDYEQYF
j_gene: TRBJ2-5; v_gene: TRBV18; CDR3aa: CASSPLSTGQETQYF
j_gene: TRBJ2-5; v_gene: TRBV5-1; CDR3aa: CASVMTGLGEETQYF
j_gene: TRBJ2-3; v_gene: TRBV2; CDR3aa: CASRSDRHTDTQYF
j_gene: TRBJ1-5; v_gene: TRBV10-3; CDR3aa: CAIGRQPQHF
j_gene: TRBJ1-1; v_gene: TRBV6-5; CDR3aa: CASSRNTEAFF
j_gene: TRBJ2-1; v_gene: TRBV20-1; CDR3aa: CSASSGPEQFF
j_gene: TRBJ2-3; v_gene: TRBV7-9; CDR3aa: CASSFLTSGTQYF
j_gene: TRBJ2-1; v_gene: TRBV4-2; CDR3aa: CASSQDGRQGGYEQFF